The entry below gives a single TCR beta chain sequence along with its context. The data derive from a study of T cell changes during pregnancy in multiple sclerosis. Germline values: CDR1 LNHNV, CDR2 YYDKDF (reference sequence). The CDR3 is made up of 14 amino acids. V lost 1 base, J lost 7 bases, and 8 bases lay in between. TCRdb's table, derived via immunoSEQ multiplex PCR, lists solely in-frame clones and lacks some. The data contain just under 100,000 clones, under 95% of them singletons. The source is a female donor with multiple sclerosis, enrolled in a pregnancy study. The chain recombines TRBV15 with TRBJ1-6, with D perhaps matching TRBD1 (6 bases). Material: peripheral blood, obtained after pregnancy. CDR3 residues: CATSRGQGNSPLHF. The CDR3 region has the DNA TGTGCCACCAGCAGAGGGCAGGGGAATTCACCCCTCCACTTT.